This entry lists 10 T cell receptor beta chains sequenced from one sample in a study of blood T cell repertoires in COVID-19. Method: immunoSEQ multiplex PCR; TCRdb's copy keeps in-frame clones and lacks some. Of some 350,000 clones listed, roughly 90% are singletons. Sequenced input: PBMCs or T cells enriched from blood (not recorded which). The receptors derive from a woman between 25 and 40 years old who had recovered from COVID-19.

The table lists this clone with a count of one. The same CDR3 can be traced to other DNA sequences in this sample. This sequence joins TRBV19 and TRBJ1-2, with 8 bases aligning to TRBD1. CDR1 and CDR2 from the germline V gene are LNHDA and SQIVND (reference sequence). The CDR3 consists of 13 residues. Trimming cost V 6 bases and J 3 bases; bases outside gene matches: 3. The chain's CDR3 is CASSSGQDYGYTF. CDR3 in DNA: TGTGCCAGTAGCTCGGGACAGGACTATGGCTACACCTTC.

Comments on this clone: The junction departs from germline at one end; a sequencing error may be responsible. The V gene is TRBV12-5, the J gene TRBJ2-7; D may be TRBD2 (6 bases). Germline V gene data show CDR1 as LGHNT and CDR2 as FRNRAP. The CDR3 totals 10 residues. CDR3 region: CASGPGGWDF. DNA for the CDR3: TGTGCTAGTGGTCCCGGGGGTTGGGACTTC.

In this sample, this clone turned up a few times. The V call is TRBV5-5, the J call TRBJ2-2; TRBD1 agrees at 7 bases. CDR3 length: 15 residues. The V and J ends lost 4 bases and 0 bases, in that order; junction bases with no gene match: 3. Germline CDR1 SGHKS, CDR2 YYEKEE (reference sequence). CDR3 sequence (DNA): TGTGCCAGCAGCCGAGACAGGGCGAACACCGGGGAGCTGTTTTTT. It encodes CASSRDRANTGELFF.

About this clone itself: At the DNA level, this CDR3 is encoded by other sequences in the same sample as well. The CDR3 DNA reads TGTGCCACCAGTGATTCCGGGACAGCTAATGAAAAACTGTTTTTT. Protein product: CATSDSGTANEKLFF. The chain links TRBV24-1 to TRBJ1-4, with TRBD1 identical over 7 bases. Germline assignment: CDR1 KGHDR and CDR2 SFDVKD. The CDR3 covers 15 residues. V was clipped by 2 bases and J by 3 bases; unmatched bases: 2.

CDR3 region: CASSLATGREGEQFF. CDR3 in DNA: TGCGCCAGCAGCTTGGCGACAGGACGGGAGGGTGAGCAGTTCTTC. The chain joins TRBV5-1 to TRBJ2-1; 8 bases fit TRBD2. This CDR3 comprises 15 residues. V lost 0 bases, J lost 9 bases, and 8 bases stayed unmatched. Germline V lookup: CDR1 SGHRS, CDR2 YFSETQ.

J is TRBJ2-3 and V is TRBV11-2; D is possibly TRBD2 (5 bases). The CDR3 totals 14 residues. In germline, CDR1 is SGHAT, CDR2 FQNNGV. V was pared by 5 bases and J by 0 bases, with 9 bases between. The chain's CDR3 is CASSQGLSTDTQYF. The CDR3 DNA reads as TGTGCCAGCAGCCAAGGACTCAGCACAGATACGCAGTATTTT.

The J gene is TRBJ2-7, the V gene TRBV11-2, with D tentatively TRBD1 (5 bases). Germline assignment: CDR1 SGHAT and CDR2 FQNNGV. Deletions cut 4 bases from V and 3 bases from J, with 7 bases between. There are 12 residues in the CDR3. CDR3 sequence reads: CASSSDSYEQYF. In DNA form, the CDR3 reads TGTGCCAGCAGCTCCGACAGCTACGAGCAGTACTTC.

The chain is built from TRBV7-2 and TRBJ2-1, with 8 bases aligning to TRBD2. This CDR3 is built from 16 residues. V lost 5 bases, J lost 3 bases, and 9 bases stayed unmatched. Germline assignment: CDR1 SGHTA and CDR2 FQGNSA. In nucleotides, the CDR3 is TGTGCCAGCAGCACCCGTGCGAGCGGGGGCTACAATGAGCAGTTCTTC. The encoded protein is CASSTRASGGYNEQFF.

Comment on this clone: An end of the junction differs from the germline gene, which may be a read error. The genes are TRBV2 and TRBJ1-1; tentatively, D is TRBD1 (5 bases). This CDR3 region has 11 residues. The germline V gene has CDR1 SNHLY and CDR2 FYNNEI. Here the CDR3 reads CASNLGTWVKF. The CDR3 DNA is TGTGCCAGCAACCTCGGGACTTGGGTTAAATTT.

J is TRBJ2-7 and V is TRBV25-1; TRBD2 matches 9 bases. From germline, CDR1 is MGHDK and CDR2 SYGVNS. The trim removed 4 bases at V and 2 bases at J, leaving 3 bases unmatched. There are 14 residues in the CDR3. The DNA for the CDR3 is TGTGCCAGCAGTGCGCTAGCGGGAACCTACGAGCAGTACTTC. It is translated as CASSALAGTYEQYF.